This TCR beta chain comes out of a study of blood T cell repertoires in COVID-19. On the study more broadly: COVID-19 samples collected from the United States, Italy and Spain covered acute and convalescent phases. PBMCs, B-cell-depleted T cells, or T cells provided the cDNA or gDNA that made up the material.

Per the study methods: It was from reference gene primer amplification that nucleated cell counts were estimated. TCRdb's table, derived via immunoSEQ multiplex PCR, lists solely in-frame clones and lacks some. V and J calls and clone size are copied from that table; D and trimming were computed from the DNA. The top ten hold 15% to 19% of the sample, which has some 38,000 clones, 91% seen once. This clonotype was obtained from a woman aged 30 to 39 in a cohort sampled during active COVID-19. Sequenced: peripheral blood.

For the CDR3, the DNA is TGTGCCATCAGTGAGTCGAAAGACTATCAAGAGACCCAGTACTTC. Amino acids: CAISESKDYQETQYF. The V gene is TRBV10-3, the J gene TRBJ2-5; D possibly corresponds to TRBD2 (5 bases). Germline V gene data show CDR1 as ENHRY and CDR2 as SYGVKD. This CDR3 spans 15 amino acids. Deletions cut 0 bases from V and 2 bases from J, with 10 bases between.